The T cell receptor beta chain under discussion was sequenced for a study of T cell repertoires in cytomegalovirus infection. Study-level background: An indication of both CMV infection and matching HLA type came from public TCR beta signatures.

Study outcomes and limitations: The ex vivo response showed dominance by HLA-C-restricted CMV-specific TCR beta clonotypes.

Per the germline V gene, CDR1 is SGHTA and CDR2 is FQGNSA. This CDR3 comprises 14 residues. MiXCR was run by TCRdb on the reads, yielding one entry per CDR3 protein. This sample has 150,000 to 200,000 distinct CDR3 sequences, with over 25% found just once. For this clonotype: Its antigen is unknown. This could be a read error, since a much larger clone is one nucleotide away.

Sequenced material: PBMCs. The TCR originated in a human donor in good health (CMV status not recorded). Some clones in this sample may be carry-over from other donors' samples. The chain uses TRBV7-2 and TRBJ2-2; 7 bases align to TRBD1. Here the CDR3 DNA reads TGTGCCAGCAGTCCGACAGGGAACACCGTGGAGCTGTTTTTT. Its protein product is CASSPTGNTVELFF.